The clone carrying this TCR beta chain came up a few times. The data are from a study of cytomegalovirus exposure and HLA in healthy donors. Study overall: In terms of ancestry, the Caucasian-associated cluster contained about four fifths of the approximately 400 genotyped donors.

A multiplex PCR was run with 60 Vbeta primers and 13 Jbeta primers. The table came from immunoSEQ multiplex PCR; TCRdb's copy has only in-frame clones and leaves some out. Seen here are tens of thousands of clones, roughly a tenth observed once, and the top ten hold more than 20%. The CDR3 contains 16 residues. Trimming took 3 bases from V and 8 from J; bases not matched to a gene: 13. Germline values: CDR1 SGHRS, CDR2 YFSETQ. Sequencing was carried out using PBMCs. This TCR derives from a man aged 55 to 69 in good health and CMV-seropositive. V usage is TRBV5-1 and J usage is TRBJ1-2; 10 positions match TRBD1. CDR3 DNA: TGCGCCAGCAGCTCGGAAGACAGGGGGCGTTTGGGAGGCTACACCTTC. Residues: CASSSEDRGRLGGYTF.